Listed below are T cell receptor beta chains from one sample, sequenced in a study of blood T cells in healthy people across ages. Each CDR3 protein is one row after TCRdb ran MiXCR on the 5' RACE reads. The sample lists hundreds of thousands of distinct CDR3 sequences, 50% to 60% occurring once. Sequences were obtained from blood. The receptors here all came from a man aged 60-69 years in good health. CDR3s include the opening cysteine and the closing phenylalanine or tryptophan. D genes are given only for firm matches. Clone size is shown for a subset of rows, as once, few, many or a class of expanded clone.

TRBV28	17	.	TRBJ2-7	TRBD2	TGTGCCAGCAGTTTAGGGGCTAGCGGGAGAAGAGGATACGAGCAGTACTTC	CASSLGASGRRGYEQYF
TRBV10-3	16	.	TRBJ2-3	TRBD2	TGTGCCATCAGTGCAAGACTAGCGGGAGCAAAAGATACGCAGTATTTT	CAISARLAGAKDTQYF
TRBV28	14	many	TRBJ2-7	.	TGTGCCAGCAGTTCCGGGACATCCACCTACGAGCAGTACTTC	CASSSGTSTYEQYF
TRBV14	15	.	TRBJ2-5	.	TGTGCCAGCAGCCATCTTGGGCGGACCCAAGAGACCCAGTACTTC	CASSHLGRTQETQYF
TRBV20-1	10	.	TRBJ2-5	.	TGCAGTGCCGCAGGGGCGAGGCAGTACTTC	CSAAGARQYF
TRBV11-3	12	.	TRBJ2-1	.	TGTGCCAGTAGCATAAACAAGAATGAGCAGTTCTTC	CASSINKNEQFF
TRBV25-1	15	few	TRBJ2-4	TRBD2	TGTGCCAGCAGTACTAGCGGGGGTGGCAAAAACATTCAGTACTTC	CASSTSGGGKNIQYF
TRBV2	14	.	TRBJ1-5	.	TGTGCCAGCAGTAGCCGACAGGACAAGCAGCCCCAGCATTTT	CASSSRQDKQPQHF
TRBV20-1	16	.	TRBJ2-1	TRBD2	TGCAGTGCTAGAGATTATGCGGGAGGTTCCTACAATGAGCAGTTCTTC	CSARDYAGGSYNEQFF
TRBV12-3/TRBV12-4	16	few	TRBJ2-7	TRBD1	TGTGCCAGCAGTTTTTTAGTAGGGGGACAGTCCTACGAGCAGTACTTC	CASSFLVGGQSYEQYF
TRBV20-1	13	many	TRBJ2-7	.	TGCAGTGCTAGGACCTGGACAGCCTACGAGCAGTACTTC	CSARTWTAYEQYF
TRBV10-3	12	.	TRBJ2-7	.	TGTGCCATCAGTGGTCAGACCTACGAGCAGTACTTC	CAISGQTYEQYF
TRBV7-2	16	many	TRBJ2-5	TRBD2	TGTGCCAGCAGCTTAGACAGCGGGAGGGAACAAGAGACCCAGTACTTC	CASSLDSGREQETQYF
TRBV29-1	18	many	TRBJ2-5	.	TGCAGCGCCCTCGTCAGGCAACAGGGTCTGGCCCTAGGGGAGACCCAGTACTTC	CSALVRQQGLALGETQYF
TRBV4-1	15	.	TRBJ1-1	TRBD1	TGCGCCAGCAGCCGAGCCCCCGACAGGGATACTGAAGCTTTCTTT	CASSRAPDRDTEAFF
TRBV20-1	16	.	TRBJ2-3	TRBD2	TGCAGCGCCTTCGGGCTAGCGGGAGGGCGGGCAGATACGCAGTATTTT	CSAFGLAGGRADTQYF
TRBV15	13	few	TRBJ1-5	.	TGTGCCACCAGCAGTCGGAGCAATCAGCCCCAGCATTTT	CATSSRSNQPQHF
TRBV27	13	.	TRBJ1-2	.	TGTGCCAGCAGTTACGGTGTTAACTATGGCTACACCTTC	CASSYGVNYGYTF
TRBV7-2	15	.	TRBJ1-2	.	TGTGCCAGCTCTTACAGACAGGCTGCTAACTATGGCTACACCTTC	CASSYRQAANYGYTF
TRBV29-1	14	.	TRBJ2-5	.	TGCAGCGTTGGGCACAGGGGAGGGCAAGAGACCCAGTACTTC	CSVGHRGGQETQYF
TRBV19	14	.	TRBJ1-2	TRBD1	TGTGCCAGTAGTACAACCGGACAGGCCCAGGGCTACACCTTC	CASSTTGQAQGYTF
TRBV18	16	few	TRBJ2-1	TRBD2	TGTGCCAGCTCACCATCGGGGGAGCGGGAGGTCGATGAGCAGTTCTTC	CASSPSGEREVDEQFF
TRBV20-1	14	.	TRBJ2-1	TRBD2	TGCAGTGCTCCCCCCCGGCGGGGGGGGGATGAGCAGTTCTTC	CSAPPRRGGDEQFF
TRBV4-3	17	.	TRBJ2-7	.	TGCGCCAGCAGCCAGGACCTGGGCACTTGGCAGTACATTGAGCAGTACTTC	CASSQDLGTWQYIEQYF
TRBV6-5	16	.	TRBJ1-4	.	TGTGCCAGCAGTCTTGGGTGGTCGGCAACTAATGAAAAACTGTTTTTT	CASSLGWSATNEKLFF
TRBV6-2/TRBV6-3	16	once	TRBJ2-4	.	TGTGCCAGCAGTTTTACAGCGGCCAGCTCCTACAATGAGCAGTACTTC	CASSFTAASSYNEQYF
TRBV4-1	14	.	TRBJ2-1	.	TGCGCCAGCAGCCCTAGGTCTGGTTTCAATGAGCAGTTCTTC	CASSPRSGFNEQFF
TRBV6-5	13	once	TRBJ2-7	.	TGTGCCAGCAGTTACGGAGGCACAGGCGAGCAGTACTTC	CASSYGGTGEQYF
TRBV7-2	14	many	TRBJ2-3	.	TGTGCCAGCAGCCCCAAGGCCCCCACAGATACGCAGTATTTT	CASSPKAPTDTQYF
TRBV11-3	14	many	TRBJ2-1	TRBD2	TGTGCCAGCAGTGGCGGGGGGTTAGAGAATGAGCAGTTCTTC	CASSGGGLENEQFF
TRBV7-2	15	.	TRBJ2-3	.	TGTGCCAGCAGCTTACGCCGGGACGCCACAGATACGCAGTATTTT	CASSLRRDATDTQYF
TRBV7-8	17	.	TRBJ1-2	.	TGTGCCAGCAGCTTAGCGGAAAAACGGGTTTTTGAGGGCCGTTACACCTTC	CASSLAEKRVFEGRYTF
TRBV7-9	18	.	TRBJ2-1	.	TGTGCCAGCAGCTTAGTTAGGGGACCCCAGAGCTCCTACAATGAGCGGTTCTTC	CASSLVRGPQSSYNERFF
TRBV3-1	18	many	TRBJ2-1	.	TGTGCCAGCAGCCAAACAGGGGGCGCGGGGGGGTCCTACAATGAGCAGTTCTTC	CASSQTGGAGGSYNEQFF
TRBV7-8	14	.	TRBJ2-7	.	TGTGCCAGCAGCTTAGGAGGGCAGGGAATCGAGCAGTACTTC	CASSLGGQGIEQYF
TRBV20-1	17	many	TRBJ2-4	TRBD2	TGCAGTGCTATAGGACTAGCGGGGAGTTTAGCCAAAAACATTCAGTACTTC	CSAIGLAGSLAKNIQYF
TRBV28	11	.	TRBJ2-1	.	TGTGCCAGCGGGGGCTACAATGAGCAGTTCTTC	CASGGYNEQFF